One and the same sample provided the 25 T cell receptor beta chains below, sequenced in a study of response to subunit inactivated influenza vaccine. One entry per CDR3 protein, called by TCRdb with MiXCR from the RT-PCR reads. Of 600,000 to 850,000 distinct CDR3 sequences in the sample, 14% were seen once. The sample in question was PBMCs from blood, obtained 14 days before vaccination. The receptors here all came from a man over 45 who received an inactivated influenza vaccine.

This clonotype was found many times. V usage is TRBV20-1 and J usage is TRBJ2-7; the D is unclear. Germline CDR1 is DFQATT and CDR2 is SNEGSKA (reference sequence). The germline V and J ends were trimmed by 6 bases and 0 bases, with 12 bases remaining between them. CDR3 length: 13 amino acids. The CDR3 DNA sequence: TGCAGTGCCTGGGGTCCGAGCTCCTACGAGCAGTACTTC. Translation gives CSAWGPSSYEQYF.

This clonotype has only a few counts. V and J are TRBV24-1 and TRBJ2-5; 10 bases align to TRBD1. CDR3 size: 12 residues. Germline V gene sequence: CDR1 KGHDR, CDR2 SFDVKD. V lost 9 bases and J lost 5; bases outside the gene matches: 2. The CDR3 region is CATGDRGETQYF. The CDR3 coding sequence is TGTGCCACCGGGGACAGGGGTGAGACCCAGTACTTC.

The table lists this clonotype with a few counts. The rearrangement links TRBV24-1 to TRBJ1-5, with D unclear. Germline lookup yields CDR1 KGHDR and CDR2 SFDVKD. This CDR3 spans 14 amino acids. The ends were cut back, 3 bases at V and 9 bases at J, with 14 bases in the middle. The CDR3 region is CATSDTNRVRPQHF. For the CDR3, the DNA is TGTGCCACCAGTGATACCAACCGGGTCCGGCCCCAGCATTTT.

The gene calls are TRBV20-1 and TRBJ1-1; D is unresolved. The germline V and J ends were trimmed by 6 bases and 0 bases, with 11 bases remaining between them. CDR1 is DFQATT, CDR2 SNEGSKA, per germline (reference sequence). The CDR3 contains 13 residues. CDR3 DNA sequence: TGCAGTGCAACACAGACGTTGAACACTGAAGCTTTCTTT. Translation gives CSATQTLNTEAFF.

The chain links TRBV2 to TRBJ2-7; 10 bases are shared with TRBD1. This CDR3 is built from 15 residues. V shed 4 bases and J 1 base; nucleotides not matched to a gene: 4. Looked up from germline, CDR1 is SNHLY and CDR2 is FYNNEI. In DNA form, the CDR3 reads TGTGCCAGCAGTGGGGACAGGGGAAGATCCTACGAGCAGTACTTC. Translating it yields CASSGDRGRSYEQYF. Full variable domain (outside the CDR3, taken from reference TRBV2 and TRBJ2-7): EPEVTQTPSHQVTQMGQEVILRCVPISNHLYFYWYRQILGQKVEFLVSFYNNEISEKSEIFDDQFSVERPDGSNFTLKIRSTKLEDSAMYFCASSGDRGRSYEQYFGPGTRLTVT.

The rearrangement links TRBV6-6 to TRBJ2-7; D is uncertain. Germline CDR1 is MNHNY and CDR2 is SVGAGI (reference sequence). Trimming removed 6 bases at V and 3 bases at J, with 12 bases between. The CDR3 loop spans 13 amino acids. As DNA, the CDR3 is TGTGCCAGCAGCCAAACCGCCCTCTACGAGCAGTACTTC. Translated, it gives CASSQTALYEQYF.

This clonotype was found many times. This chain connects TRBV28 to TRBJ1-1; TRBD1 aligns across 7 bases. V was pared by 6 bases and J by 0 bases, with 13 bases of the junction left unmatched. Looked up from germline, CDR1 is MDHEN and CDR2 is SYDVKM. The CDR3 extends over 17 amino acids. CDR3 nucleotides: TGTGCCAGCAGATCGACAGGGAGGTTGGGGATGAACACTGAAGCTTTCTTT. Its protein product is CASRSTGRLGMNTEAFF.

The chain is built from TRBV11-3 and TRBJ2-2; 10 bases agree with TRBD1. The V segment lost 3 bases and the J segment 5 bases; nucleotides outside the gene matches: 6. The CDR3 has 16 residues. The germline V gene encodes CDR1 SGHNT and CDR2 YENEEA. The chain's CDR3 is CASSFRDRGLTGELFF. The CDR3 DNA follows: TGTGCCAGCAGCTTTCGAGACAGGGGGCTTACCGGGGAGCTGTTTTTT. The entire variable domain, with the rest obtained from reference TRBV11-3 and TRBJ2-2, is as follows: EAGVVQSPRYKIIEKKQPVAFWCNPISGHNTLYWYLQNLGQGPELLIRYENEEAVDDSQLPKDRFSAERLKGVDSTLKIQPAELGDSAVYLCASSFRDRGLTGELFFGEGSRLTVL.

There are a few counts of this clonotype. The chain couples TRBV6-1 to TRBJ1-6; D is uncertain. CDR3 length: 14 residues. The germline V gene encodes CDR1 MNHNS and CDR2 SASEGT. Deletions cut 6 bases from V and 7 bases from J, with 13 bases between. This chain's CDR3 is CASSVGRLNSPLHF. For the CDR3, the DNA is TGTGCCAGCAGCGTCGGGCGGTTGAATTCACCCCTCCACTTT.

This clonotype appeared a few times. The V call is TRBV12-3 or TRBV12-4, the J call TRBJ2-7; D tentatively reads TRBD1 or TRBD2 (5 bases each). The V end lost 5 bases, the J end lost 4 bases, and 9 bases lay between the germline ends. The CDR3 is 12 residues long. CDR3 sequence reads: CASSEGRYEQYF. The DNA of the CDR3 is TGTGCCAGCAGTGAGGGGCGATACGAGCAGTACTTC.

Many counts were recorded for this clonotype. The rearrangement links TRBV2 to TRBJ1-5; TRBD1 might be the D (6 bases). The CDR3 runs to 15 residues. Per the germline V gene, CDR1 is SNHLY and CDR2 is FYNNEI. Trimming left V 6 bases short and J 4 bases short, with 16 bases between. The CDR3 DNA is TGTGCCAGCAGAAACAGCGGGACACCAAATCAGCCCCAGCATTTT. As protein: CASRNSGTPNQPQHF.

The chain is built from TRBV4-3 and TRBJ2-5, with 12 bases lining up with TRBD2. The CDR3 runs to 15 residues. After removal of 4 bases from V and 4 bases from J, the junction contained 4 bases not matched to a gene. Germline V lookup: CDR1 LGHNA, CDR2 YSLEER. Here the CDR3 DNA reads TGCGCCAGCAGCCGACTAGCGGGAGTAGGAGAGACCCAGTACTTC. Amino acid sequence: CASSRLAGVGETQYF.

This clonotype was seen more than once but under ten times. The rearrangement links TRBV5-1 to TRBJ2-7; 7 bases are shared with TRBD1. The length of the CDR3 is 16 residues. Germline V CDR1 and CDR2: SGHRS, YFSETQ. V dropped 0 bases and J dropped 2; count of bases not matched to a gene: 8. The CDR3 bases are TGCGCCAGCAGCTTGGTCTCTTGGGGACAGACCTACGAGCAGTACTTC. Residues: CASSLVSWGQTYEQYF.

This chain joins TRBV7-3 and TRBJ2-1; D gene uncertain. The CDR3 length is 16 residues. The V gene's germline CDR1 is SGHTA and CDR2 FQGTGA. The V end was cut by 0 bases, the J end by 7 bases, with 16 bases between. This chain's CDR3 is CASSLTAGASLNEQFF. CDR3 bases: TGTGCCAGCAGCTTAACGGCTGGCGCAAGTCTAAATGAGCAGTTCTTC.

A few counts support this clonotype. The gene calls are TRBV5-1 and TRBJ2-5; D is undetermined. In germline, CDR1 is SGHRS, CDR2 YFSETQ. This CDR3 is 14 amino acids long. V was pared by 4 bases and J by 1 base, with 11 bases between. CDR3 loop: CASSQSGGQETQYF. The CDR3 bases are TGCGCCAGCAGCCAGAGTGGTGGCCAAGAGACCCAGTACTTC.

CDR3 residues: CAIPQVNQPQHF. The CDR3 DNA sequence: TGTGCCATTCCCCAGGTCAATCAGCCCCAGCATTTT. The chain carries TRBV6-5 and TRBJ1-5, with D unresolved. The V end was cut by 10 bases, the J end by 3 bases, with 10 bases between. Germline CDR1 reads MNHEY; CDR2 reads SVGAGI. CDR3 length: 12 residues.

The rearrangement links TRBV3-1 to TRBJ2-7; D is perhaps TRBD2 (7 bases). This CDR3 has 14 residues. CDR1 is LGHDT and CDR2 is YNNKEL in the germline V gene (reference sequence). Trimming cost V 5 bases and J 7 bases, with 18 bases left between them. DNA for the CDR3: TGTGCCAGCAGCGCCTTCGGCGGGGGCCGGGAGCAGTACTTC. Its translation is CASSAFGGGREQYF.

This chain links TRBV6-5 with TRBJ2-3; D gene uncertain. Between the trimmed V and J ends, which lost 1 base and 0 bases, there was a span of 5 bases. The CDR3 covers 14 residues. Germline loops: CDR1 MNHEY, CDR2 SVGAGI. In DNA, the CDR3 is TGTGCCAGCAGTTACTACCCTAGCACAGATACGCAGTATTTT. It yields the protein CASSYYPSTDTQYF.

This clonotype has just a few counts. The V and J genes are TRBV10-3 and TRBJ2-2; D is unresolved. Germline V gene data show CDR1 as ENHRY and CDR2 as SYGVKD. Trimming took off 4 bases at V and 5 bases at J, with 14 bases between the two ends. CDR3 length: 15 amino acids. In nucleotides, the CDR3 is TGTGCCATCAGTGGGCAACCGTTCGTAACCGGGGAGCTGTTTTTT. Protein product: CAISGQPFVTGELFF.

The table lists this clonotype with a few counts. The rearrangement joins TRBV19 to TRBJ2-1; 10 bases align to TRBD1. Germline trimming cut 5 bases from V and 11 bases from J; bases unmatched to any gene: 9. The CDR3 totals 14 residues. Germline V lookup: CDR1 LNHDA, CDR2 SQIVND (reference sequence). CDR3 sequence reads: CASSGGTGVGKQFF. CDR3 DNA sequence: TGTGCCAGTAGTGGCGGGACAGGGGTAGGTAAGCAGTTCTTC.

This clonotype was seen more than once but under ten times. The genes are TRBV19 and TRBJ2-3; 9 bases are a match to TRBD2. CDR3 size: 18 residues. J lost 1 base, V lost 7 bases, and 15 bases had no gene match. Germline V CDR1 and CDR2: LNHDA, SQIVND (reference sequence). CDR3 loop: CASTPAGGPEFGTDTQYF. DNA for the CDR3: TGTGCCAGTACTCCGGCGGGAGGGCCTGAATTCGGCACAGATACGCAGTATTTT.

This clonotype was counted ten times or more. The chain couples TRBV11-2 to TRBJ2-5; TRBD2 matches at 7 bases. The CDR3 extends over 15 amino acids. Germline V CDR1 and CDR2: SGHAT, FQNNGV. The V and J ends lost 3 bases and 5 bases, in that order; junction bases with no gene match: 9. This CDR3 is CASSFTSGEVETQYF. The CDR3 DNA reads as TGTGCCAGCAGCTTTACCAGCGGGGAGGTTGAGACCCAGTACTTC.

This sequence joins TRBV5-1 and TRBJ2-7; 8 bases match TRBD1. V lost 1 base, J lost 5 bases, and 8 bases stayed unmatched. Germline CDR1 is SGHRS and CDR2 is YFSETQ. The CDR3 consists of 15 residues. The CDR3 DNA follows: TGCGCCAGCAGCTTGTCAGGGGGCGATCCCCACGAGCAGTACTTC. Amino acid sequence: CASSLSGGDPHEQYF. Full variable domain (remainder filled in from reference TRBV5-1 and TRBJ2-7): KAGVTQTPRYLIKTRGQQVTLSCSPISGHRSVSWYQQTPGQGLQFLFEYFSETQRNKGNFPGRFSGRQFSNSRSEMNVSTLELGDSALYLCASSLSGGDPHEQYFGPGTRLTVT.

The V gene is TRBV6-2 or TRBV6-3, the J gene TRBJ2-5; D is unclear. CDR1 and CDR2 (germline): MNHEY, SVGEGT. This CDR3 has 15 amino acids. Trimming took 6 bases from V and 6 from J, leaving 20 bases between them. The CDR3 nucleotides are TGTGCCAGCAGCCCATCCTCGTTCGCTAGGAAGACCCAGTACTTC. Its protein is CASSPSSFARKTQYF.

This clonotype was picked up many times. This chain links TRBV4-3 with TRBJ2-2, with D unresolved. There are 16 residues in the CDR3. V was clipped by 0 bases and J by 0 bases, with 8 bases between them. The germline CDR1 and CDR2 sequences are LGHNA and YSLEER. The CDR3 bases are TGCGCCAGCAGCCAAGATATGGCGGCGAACACCGGGGAGCTGTTTTTT. Amino acids: CASSQDMAANTGELFF.